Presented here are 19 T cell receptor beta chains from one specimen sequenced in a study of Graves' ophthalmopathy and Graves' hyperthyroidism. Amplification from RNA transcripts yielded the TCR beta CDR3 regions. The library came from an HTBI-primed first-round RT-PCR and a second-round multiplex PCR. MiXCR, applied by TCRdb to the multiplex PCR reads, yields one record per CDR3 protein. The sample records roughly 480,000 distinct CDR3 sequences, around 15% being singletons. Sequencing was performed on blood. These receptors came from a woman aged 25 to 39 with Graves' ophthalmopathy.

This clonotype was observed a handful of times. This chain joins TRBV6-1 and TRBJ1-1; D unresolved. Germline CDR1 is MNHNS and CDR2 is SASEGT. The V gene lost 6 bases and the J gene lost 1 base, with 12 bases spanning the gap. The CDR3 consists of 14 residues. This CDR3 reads CASSKTEKNTEAFF. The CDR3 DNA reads TGTGCCAGCAGCAAAACAGAGAAGAACACTGAAGCTTTCTTT.

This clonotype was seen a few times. Written as DNA, the CDR3 is TGCAGTGCTCAGGATGGGGGACTAGCGGGAGGCCCGTTTGGTTACGAGCAGTACTTC. Amino acids: CSAQDGGLAGGPFGYEQYF. The gene calls are TRBV20-1 and TRBJ2-7; 15 bases are a match to TRBD2. CDR3 length equals 19 residues. Losses at the gene ends were 5 bases for V and 4 bases for J; bases not matched to a gene: 18. Looked up from germline, CDR1 is DFQATT and CDR2 is SNEGSKA (reference sequence).

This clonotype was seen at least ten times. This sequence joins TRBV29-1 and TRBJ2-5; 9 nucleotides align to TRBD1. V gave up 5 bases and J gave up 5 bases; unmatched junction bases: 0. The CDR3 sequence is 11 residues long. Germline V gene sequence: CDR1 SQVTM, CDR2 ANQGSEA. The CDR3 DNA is TGCAGCGTTACAGGGGGCGAGACCCAGTACTTC. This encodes CSVTGGETQYF. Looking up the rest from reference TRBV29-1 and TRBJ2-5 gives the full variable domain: SAVISQKPSRDICQRGTSLTIQCQVDSQVTMMFWYRQQPGQSLTLIATANQGSEATYESGFVIDKFPISRPNLTFSTLTVSNMSPEDSSIYLCSVTGGETQYFGPGTRLLVL.

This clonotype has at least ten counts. DNA of the CDR3: TGCGCCACCTACTCGACAGCGGGAGGATCCTACGAGCAGTACTTC. This gives the protein CATYSTAGGSYEQYF. This chain connects TRBV10-2 to TRBJ2-7; 9 bases are a match to TRBD2. In germline, CDR1 is WSHSY, CDR2 SAAADI. Trimming cost V 10 bases and J 1 base; bases outside gene matches: 11. CDR3 length: 15 amino acids.

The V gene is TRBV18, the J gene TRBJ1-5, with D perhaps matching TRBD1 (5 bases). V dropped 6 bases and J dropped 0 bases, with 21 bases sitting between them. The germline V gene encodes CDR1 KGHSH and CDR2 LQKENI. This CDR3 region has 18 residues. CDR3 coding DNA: TGTGCCAGCTCCCCCGACAGAAGCGCCCTTTATAGCAATCAGCCCCAGCATTTT. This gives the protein CASSPDRSALYSNQPQHF.

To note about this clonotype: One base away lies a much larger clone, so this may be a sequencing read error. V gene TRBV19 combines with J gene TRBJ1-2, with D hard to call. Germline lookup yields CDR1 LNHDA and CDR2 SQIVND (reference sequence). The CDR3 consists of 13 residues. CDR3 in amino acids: CACSKAGNYGYTF. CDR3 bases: TGTGCCTGTAGTAAGGCGGGGAACTATGGCTACACCTTC. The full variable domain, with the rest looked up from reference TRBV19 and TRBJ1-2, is DGGITQSPKYLFRKEGQNVTLSCEQNLNHDAMYWYRQDPGQGLRLIYYSQIVNDFQKGDIAEGYSVSREKKESFPLTVTSAQKNPTAFYLCACSKAGNYGYTFGSGTRLTVV.

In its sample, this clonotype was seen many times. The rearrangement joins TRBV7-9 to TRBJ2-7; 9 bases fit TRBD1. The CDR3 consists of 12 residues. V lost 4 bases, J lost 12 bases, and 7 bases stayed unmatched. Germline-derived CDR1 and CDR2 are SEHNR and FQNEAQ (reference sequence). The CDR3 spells CASSSGQGRVYF. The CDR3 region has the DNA TGTGCCAGCAGCTCCGGACAGGGGAGGGTGTACTTC.

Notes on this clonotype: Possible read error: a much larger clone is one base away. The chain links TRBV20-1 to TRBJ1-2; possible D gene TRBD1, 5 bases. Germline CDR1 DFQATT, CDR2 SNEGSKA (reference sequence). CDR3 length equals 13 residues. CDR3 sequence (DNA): TGCAGTGCCCCGGGGACCAGTGGCTATGGCTTCACCTTC. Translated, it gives CSAPGTSGYGFTF.

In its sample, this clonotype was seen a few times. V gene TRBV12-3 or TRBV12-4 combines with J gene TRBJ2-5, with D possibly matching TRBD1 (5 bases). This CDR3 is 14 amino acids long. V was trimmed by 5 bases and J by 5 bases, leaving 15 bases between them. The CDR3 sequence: CASSEASGRETQYF. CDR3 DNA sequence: TGTGCCAGCAGTGAAGCGTCAGGGCGGGAGACCCAGTACTTC.

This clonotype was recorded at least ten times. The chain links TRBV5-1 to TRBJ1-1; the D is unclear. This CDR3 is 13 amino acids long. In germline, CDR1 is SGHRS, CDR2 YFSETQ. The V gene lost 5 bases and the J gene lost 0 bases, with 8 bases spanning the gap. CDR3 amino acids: CASRSSMNTEAFF. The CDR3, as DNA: TGCGCCAGCAGATCAAGCATGAACACTGAAGCTTTCTTT.

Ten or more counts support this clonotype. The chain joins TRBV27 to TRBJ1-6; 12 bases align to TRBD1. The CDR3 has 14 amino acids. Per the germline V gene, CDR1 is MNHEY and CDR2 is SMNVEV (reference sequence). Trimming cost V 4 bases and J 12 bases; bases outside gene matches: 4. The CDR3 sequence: CASSSGTGGLPLHF. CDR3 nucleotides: TGTGCCAGCAGTTCCGGGACAGGGGGCTTACCCCTCCACTTT.

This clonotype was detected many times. Here the CDR3 reads CASSLDRTNTGELFF. The CDR3, as DNA: TGTGCCAGCAGCCTGGACAGGACCAACACCGGGGAGCTGTTTTTT. This sequence joins TRBV5-4 and TRBJ2-2; 7 bases fit TRBD1. CDR1 is SGHNT and CDR2 is YYREEE in the germline V gene (reference sequence). The CDR3 contains 15 residues. Trimming took 4 bases from V and 2 from J; bases not matched to a gene: 5.

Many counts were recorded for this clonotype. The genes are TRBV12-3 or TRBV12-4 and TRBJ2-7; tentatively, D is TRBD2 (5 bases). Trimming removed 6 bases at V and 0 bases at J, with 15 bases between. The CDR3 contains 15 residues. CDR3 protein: CASSRLSHSSYEQYF. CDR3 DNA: TGTGCCAGCAGCCGACTAAGTCATAGCTCCTACGAGCAGTACTTC.

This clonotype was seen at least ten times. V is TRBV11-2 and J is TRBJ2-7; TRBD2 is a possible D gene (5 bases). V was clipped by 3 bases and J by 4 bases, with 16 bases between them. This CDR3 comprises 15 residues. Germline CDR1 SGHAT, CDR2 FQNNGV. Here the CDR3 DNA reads TGTGCCAGCAGCTTGAGGTACCTAGCAGGTTACGAGCAGTACTTC. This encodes CASSLRYLAGYEQYF.

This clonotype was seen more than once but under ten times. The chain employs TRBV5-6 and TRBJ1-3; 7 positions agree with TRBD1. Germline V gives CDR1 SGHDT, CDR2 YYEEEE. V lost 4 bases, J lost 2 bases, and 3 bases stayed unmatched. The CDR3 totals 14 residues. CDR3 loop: CASSPGTAGNTIYF. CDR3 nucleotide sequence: TGTGCCAGCAGCCCAGGGACAGCTGGAAACACCATATATTTT.

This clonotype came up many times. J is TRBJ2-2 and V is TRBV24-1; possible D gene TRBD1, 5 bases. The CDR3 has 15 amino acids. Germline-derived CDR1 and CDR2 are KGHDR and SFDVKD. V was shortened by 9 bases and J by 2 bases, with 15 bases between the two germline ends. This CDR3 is CATGAGLSNTGELFF. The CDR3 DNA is TGTGCCACCGGGGCAGGGCTGTCCAACACCGGGGAGCTGTTTTTT.

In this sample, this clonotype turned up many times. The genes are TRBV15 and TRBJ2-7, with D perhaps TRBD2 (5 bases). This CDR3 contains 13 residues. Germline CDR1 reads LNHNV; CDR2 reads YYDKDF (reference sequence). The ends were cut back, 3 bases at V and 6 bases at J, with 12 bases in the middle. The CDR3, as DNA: TGTGCCACCAGCAGGGGGAAACTAGGCGAGCAGTACTTC. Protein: CATSRGKLGEQYF.

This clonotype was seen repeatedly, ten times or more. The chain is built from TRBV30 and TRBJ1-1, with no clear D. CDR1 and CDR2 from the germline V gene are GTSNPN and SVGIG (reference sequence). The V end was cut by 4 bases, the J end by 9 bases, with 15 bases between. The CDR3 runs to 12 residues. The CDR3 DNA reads TGTGCCTGGATCAAGACGTGGACTCAAGCTTTCTTT. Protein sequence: CAWIKTWTQAFF. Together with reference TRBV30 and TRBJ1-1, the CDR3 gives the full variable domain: SQTIHQWPATLVQPVGSPLSLECTVEGTSNPNLYWYRQAAGRGLQLLFYSVGIGQISSEVPQNLSASRPQDRQFILSSKKLLLSDSGFYLCAWIKTWTQAFFGQGTRLTVV.

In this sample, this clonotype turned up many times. CDR3 loop: CASSLARVDVYTF. The DNA of the CDR3 is TGTGCCAGCAGTTTAGCCAGGGTGGATGTCTACACCTTC. The chain is built from TRBV12-3 or TRBV12-4 and TRBJ1-2; D is possibly TRBD1 (5 bases). The V gene lost 0 bases and the J gene lost 10 bases, with 12 bases spanning the gap. CDR3 length: 13 residues.